This T cell receptor beta chain was sequenced in a study of control samples from healthy donors and cancer patients. The method was immunoSEQ multiplex PCR; TCRdb's version includes in-frame clones alone and lacks a portion of them. Among just over 80,000 clones listed, roughly 86% were seen once. Germline loops: CDR1 SGHNT, CDR2 YYREEE (reference sequence). The ends were cut back, 6 bases at V and 7 bases at J, with 16 bases in the middle. The CDR3 consists of 13 residues. Sample: blood. This rearrangement joins TRBV5-4 to TRBJ1-1, with a possible D match to TRBD1 (6 bases). The source is a man aged 45-65 years in good health. The CDR3 is CASIGGRIGEAFF. The CDR3 nucleotides are TGTGCCAGCATCGGGGGCAGGATTGGTGAAGCTTTCTTT.